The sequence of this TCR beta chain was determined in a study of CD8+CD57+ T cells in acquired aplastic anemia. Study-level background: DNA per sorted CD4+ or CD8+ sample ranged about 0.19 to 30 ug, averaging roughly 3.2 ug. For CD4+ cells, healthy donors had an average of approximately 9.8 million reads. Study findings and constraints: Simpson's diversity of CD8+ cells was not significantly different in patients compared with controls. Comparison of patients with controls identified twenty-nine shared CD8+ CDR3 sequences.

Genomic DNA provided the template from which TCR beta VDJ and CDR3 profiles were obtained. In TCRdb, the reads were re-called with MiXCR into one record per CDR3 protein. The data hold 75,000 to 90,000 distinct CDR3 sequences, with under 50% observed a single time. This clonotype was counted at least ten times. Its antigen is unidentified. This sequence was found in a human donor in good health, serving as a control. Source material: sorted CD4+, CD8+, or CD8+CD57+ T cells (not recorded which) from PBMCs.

CDR3: CATSRDLISEAFF. CDR3 coding DNA: TGTGCCACCAGCAGAGATCTAATTTCTGAAGCTTTCTTT. The chain couples TRBV15 to TRBJ1-1; D not resolved. This CDR3 spans 13 amino acids. Germline V gives CDR1 LNHNV, CDR2 YYDKDF (reference sequence). Trimming stripped 0 bases from V and 6 bases from J, with 8 bases between.